This T cell receptor (beta chain) derives from a study of cytomegalovirus exposure and HLA in healthy donors. Study in general: Drawn from HLA-typed donors, approximately 86 million unique TCRs were held in an early data release. Overall study findings and caveats: In a later analysis, parvovirus B19, influenza, CMV and Epstein-Barr virus appeared linked to several top co-occurrence clusters. The likely origin of a cluster of highly shared sequence variants was a sequencing artifact. Most sequenced TCRs were rare (though some public TCRs occurred in many donors).

A single count supports this clone. Its antigen is not known. PCR primers comprised 60 Vbeta and 13 Jbeta primers. Profiled with immunoSEQ multiplex PCR; TCRdb holds only in-frame clones, not every one. The sample has approximately 150,000 clones, around 80% seen once. The CDR3 covers 15 residues. Germline CDR1 is MDHEN and CDR2 is SYDVKM. The source of this sequence is a male donor in good health and CMV-seronegative. The chain joins TRBV28 to TRBJ2-5, with TRBD2 as a possible D gene (5 bases). The DNA matches TRBJ2-7 better at its end, which makes the J call doubtful. Sequences were obtained from PBMCs. The CDR3 bases are TGTGCCAGCAGTTCAGGTTGGCCGGGAACCTACGAGCAGTACTTC. Amino acid sequence: CASSSGWPGTYEQYF.